This TCR beta chain was sequenced during a study of prognosis after radiotherapy for stage I lung cancer. CDR3 length: 18 amino acids. The ends were cut back, 5 bases at V and 3 bases at J, with 26 bases in the middle. Multiplex PCR in two rounds served to amplify TCR beta CDR3 from genomic DNA. Round one of PCR was performed, and it used primers specific to each TRBV and TRBJ gene. TCRdb reprocessed the multiplex PCR reads with MiXCR, giving one entry per CDR3 protein. The profile shows around 25,000 distinct CDR3 sequences, under 40% of them singletons. Note on this clonotype: The target antigen is unknown.

Points from the study as a whole: Patients who went on to get distant metastases had lower Shannon entropy after stereotactic body radiation therapy.

This specimen was PBMCs, taken before or after stereotactic body radiation therapy (not recorded which). The rearrangement links TRBV12-3 or TRBV12-4 to TRBJ2-7, with D possibly being TRBD2 (7 bases). The origin of this receptor is a donor aged 50 or older with non-small cell lung cancer. CDR3: CASSPRGGGGLHNYEQYF. CDR3 nucleotide sequence: TGTGCCAGCAGTCCTAGGGGGGGGGGGGGACTCCACAACTACGAGCAGTACTTC.